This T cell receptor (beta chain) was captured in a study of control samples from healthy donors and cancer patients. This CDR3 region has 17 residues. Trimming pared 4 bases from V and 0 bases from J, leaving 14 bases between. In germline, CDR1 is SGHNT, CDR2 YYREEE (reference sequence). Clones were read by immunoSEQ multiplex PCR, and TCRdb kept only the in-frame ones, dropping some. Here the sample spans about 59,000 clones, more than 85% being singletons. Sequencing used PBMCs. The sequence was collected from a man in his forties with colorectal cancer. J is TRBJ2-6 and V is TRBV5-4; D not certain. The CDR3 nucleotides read TGTGCCAGCAGCGAGAAATACCGGAGCTCTGGGGCCAACGTCCTGACTTTC. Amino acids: CASSEKYRSSGANVLTF. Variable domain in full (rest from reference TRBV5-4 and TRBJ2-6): ETGVTQSPTHLIKTRGQQVTLRCSSQSGHNTVSWYQQALGQGPQFIFQYYREEENGRGNFPPRFSGLQFPNYSSELNVNALELDDSALYLCASSEKYRSSGANVLTFGAGSRLTVL.